The T cell receptor (beta chain) under discussion was sequenced for a study of T-cell memory formation after mild COVID-19. Notes on the study in general: The CD4+ clones that contracted clustered mainly within CM and EM, and the CD8+ clones concentrated in EMRA.

One entry per CDR3 protein, called by TCRdb with MiXCR from the 5' RACE reads. The sample records roughly 400,000 distinct CDR3 sequences, roughly 18% being singletons. This clonotype has at least ten counts. As yet, its antigen is unknown. Sequenced input: PBMCs or a T cell subset sorted from them (not recorded which). The receptor was derived from a man in his late teens or twenties who had mild COVID-19 (a few samples of this study predate the infection). Cell type and time point are not known.

In nucleotides, the CDR3 is TGTGCCAGCAGCCGGGACATTAGCAATCAGCCCCAGCATTTT. It specifies CASSRDISNQPQHF. The V and J genes are TRBV7-9 and TRBJ1-5, with D maybe TRBD1 (6 bases). Germline V lookup: CDR1 SEHNR, CDR2 FQNEAQ (reference sequence). V dropped 5 bases and J dropped 0 bases, with 8 bases sitting between them. The CDR3 is 14 residues long.